This TCR beta chain appears in the sequencing data of a study of blood T cell repertoires in COVID-19. Clones were sequenced by immunoSEQ multiplex PCR, and TCRdb holds only the in-frame ones, with some missing. Of 140,000 or so clones in the sample, more than 75% were seen once. Trimming took 3 bases from V and 4 from J, leaving 12 bases between them. This CDR3 spans 15 amino acids. The germline gives CDR1 SGHDN, CDR2 FVKESK. The TCR was taken from a woman in her forties or fifties with active or convalescent COVID-19. The chain joins TRBV14 to TRBJ2-2; TRBD1 might be the D (6 bases). Sequenced material: peripheral blood. The CDR3, as DNA: TGTGCCAGCAGCCACGCAGGGGCGGGCACCGGGGAGCTGTTTTTT. Residues: CASSHAGAGTGELFF.